This T cell receptor (beta chain) was identified during a study of T cell responses to AZD1222 COVID-19 vaccine. The germline V and J ends were trimmed by 6 bases and 0 bases, with 5 bases remaining between them. This CDR3 is 12 amino acids long. Clones were read by immunoSEQ multiplex PCR, and TCRdb kept only the in-frame ones, dropping some. The table lists approximately 180,000 clones, roughly 88% of them singletons. The clonotype comes from an adult in good health. Sequenced here: peripheral blood, sampled on day 0 of AZD1222 vaccination. The chain carries TRBV12-3 or TRBV12-4 and TRBJ1-1; unclear D gene. The chain's CDR3 is CASRVMNTEAFF. CDR3 in DNA: TGTGCCAGCAGGGTTATGAACACTGAAGCTTTCTTT.